The 19 T cell receptor beta chains below all came from one sample that was sequenced in a study of early T cells in non-severe SARS-CoV-2 infection. TCRdb redid the calling of the 5' RACE reads with MiXCR, one entry per CDR3 protein. The top ten hold around 4.7% of the sample, which has roughly 75,000 distinct CDR3 sequences, around 11% seen once. Material for sequencing was whole blood. These receptors were obtained from an adult who was a healthcare worker with PCR-confirmed SARS-CoV-2 infection or an uninfected control (not recorded which).

V and J are TRBV6-2 or TRBV6-3 and TRBJ2-1; TRBD2 matches 7 bases. V was pared by 2 bases and J by 0 bases, with 10 bases of the junction left unmatched. CDR1 is MNHEY and CDR2 is SVGEGT in the germline V gene. The CDR3 extends over 18 amino acids. CDR3 sequence (DNA): TGTGCCAGCAGTTACAGGTCTAGCCGCGGGGGCTCCTACAATGAGCAGTTCTTC. It translates to CASSYRSSRGGSYNEQFF.

There are a few counts of this clonotype. The chain uses TRBV7-9 and TRBJ2-7; 7 bases are a match to TRBD1. After removal of 4 bases from V and 2 bases from J, the junction contained 8 bases not matched to a gene. Per germline, CDR1 SEHNR and CDR2 FQNEAQ (reference sequence). The CDR3 is made up of 15 amino acids. The DNA for the CDR3 is TGTGCCAGCAGCTCCTCCGGGACAGCGCCCTACGAGCAGTACTTC. Its translation: CASSSSGTAPYEQYF.

This clonotype was observed a handful of times. This sequence joins TRBV20-1 and TRBJ2-5; 11 positions agree with TRBD2. V shed 5 bases, J shed 5 bases, and the junction held 7 bases outside the gene matches. Per germline, CDR1 DFQATT and CDR2 SNEGSKA (reference sequence). The CDR3 consists of 14 residues. The CDR3 DNA sequence: TGCAGTGCTTCAACCAGACTAGCGGGGGAGACCCAGTACTTC. Translating it yields CSASTRLAGETQYF.

The rearrangement links TRBV29-1 to TRBJ2-7; TRBD1 aligns across 10 bases. Germline loops: CDR1 SQVTM, CDR2 ANQGSEA. Trimming cost V 4 bases and J 5 bases; bases outside gene matches: 11. The CDR3 has 15 amino acids. The CDR3, as DNA: TGCAGCGTTGGACCCGGGACAGGGGTAGGCCACGAGCAGTACTTC. Encoded protein: CSVGPGTGVGHEQYF.

This clonotype has a count of ten or more. This chain connects TRBV19 to TRBJ2-3; D not resolved. The V gene lost 4 bases and the J gene lost 2 bases, with 13 bases spanning the gap. The CDR3 is 15 amino acids. In germline, CDR1 is LNHDA, CDR2 SQIVND (reference sequence). The CDR3 coding sequence is TGTGCCAGTAGTAGAACACCGACAATCACAGATACGCAGTATTTT. It encodes CASSRTPTITDTQYF.

There are a few counts of this clonotype. The J gene is TRBJ1-2, the V gene TRBV12-3 or TRBV12-4; D unclear. The ends were cut back, 6 bases at V and 4 bases at J, with 9 bases in the middle. This CDR3 has 12 amino acids. The CDR3 loop reads CASSPEAYGYTF. The CDR3 nucleotides read TGTGCCAGCAGCCCCGAGGCCTATGGCTACACCTTC.

The chain links TRBV20-1 to TRBJ2-5; D remains ambiguous. V lost 6 bases and J lost 5, with 16 bases in between. Looked up from germline, CDR1 is DFQATT and CDR2 is SNEGSKA (reference sequence). The CDR3 covers 13 residues. The CDR3 is CSANGPPRETQYF. As DNA, the CDR3 is TGCAGTGCCAACGGTCCCCCCAGGGAGACCCAGTACTTC.

This clonotype was recorded at least ten times. The chain employs TRBV5-1 and TRBJ1-1; the D gene is possibly TRBD1 (6 bases). Trimming cost V 4 bases and J 2 bases, with 18 bases left between them. Looked up from germline, CDR1 is SGHRS and CDR2 is YFSETQ. This CDR3 comprises 16 residues. The CDR3 DNA is TGCGCCAGCAGCCGTGAACAGGGTGACGGAAACACTGAAGCTTTCTTT. This codes for CASSREQGDGNTEAFF.

The sample holds a few counts of this clonotype. This chain links TRBV2 with TRBJ1-3; TRBD1 aligns across 10 bases. Germline V gene sequence: CDR1 SNHLY, CDR2 FYNNEI. This CDR3 is 15 amino acids long. V gave up 5 bases and J gave up 1 base; unmatched junction bases: 2. CDR3 DNA sequence: TGTGCCAGCAGTCGGGACAGGGGTTCTGGAAACACCATATATTTT. Protein product: CASSRDRGSGNTIYF.

This clonotype was picked up a small number of times. In nucleotides, the CDR3 is TGTGCCAGCAGCTTAGCATCCCAGGGCGGGTACGAGCAGTACTTC. As protein: CASSLASQGGYEQYF. The chain joins TRBV7-8 to TRBJ2-7; D possibly matches TRBD1 or TRBD2 (5 bases each). In germline, CDR1 is SGHVS, CDR2 FQNEAQ. Trimming shortened V by 0 bases and J by 4 bases, and 13 bases separated the two germline ends. The CDR3 has 15 residues.

There are a few counts of this clonotype. The chain is built from TRBV2 and TRBJ2-7; D is ambiguous. The CDR3 runs 16 residues. Germline V lookup: CDR1 SNHLY, CDR2 FYNNEI. Trimming stripped 4 bases from V and 1 base from J, with 17 bases between. This chain's CDR3 is CASSVRMGLGSYEQYF. In DNA, the CDR3 is TGTGCCAGCAGTGTTCGCATGGGATTGGGGTCCTACGAGCAGTACTTC.

The chain couples TRBV28 to TRBJ2-7; 7 nucleotides line up with TRBD2. The CDR3 is 14 amino acids. The V and J ends lost 7 bases and 6 bases, in that order; junction bases with no gene match: 12. Germline V gene data show CDR1 as MDHEN and CDR2 as SYDVKM. The CDR3 loop is CASNEGGSSIEQYF. In DNA, the CDR3 is TGTGCCAGCAATGAGGGAGGGAGCTCTATCGAGCAGTACTTC.

V usage is TRBV15 and J usage is TRBJ2-3, with TRBD1 matching 8 bases. This CDR3 region has 14 residues. V lost 3 bases and J lost 5; bases outside the gene matches: 4. In germline, CDR1 is LNHNV, CDR2 YYDKDF (reference sequence). The CDR3 region has the DNA TGTGCCACCAGCAGGCTGGACAGGGAAGATACGCAGTATTTT. Residues: CATSRLDREDTQYF.

This clonotype was observed many times. CDR3: CASSVVPGEQYF. CDR3 bases: TGTGCCAGCAGCGTAGTTCCCGGCGAGCAGTACTTC. The chain carries TRBV9 and TRBJ2-7; D gene ambiguous. The CDR3 runs to 12 residues. V shed 0 bases and J shed 6 bases, with 7 bases lying between them. CDR1 and CDR2 from the germline V gene are SGDLS and YYNGEE.

This chain joins TRBV7-6 and TRBJ2-5; TRBD1 matches 9 bases. The CDR3 totals 17 residues. Trimming removed 0 bases from V and 1 base from J; junction bases left unmatched: 6. CDR1 is SGHVS and CDR2 is FNYEAQ in the germline V gene. CDR3: CASSLAPGQGVQETQYF. In nucleotides, the CDR3 is TGTGCCAGCAGCTTAGCGCCGGGACAGGGAGTCCAAGAGACCCAGTACTTC.

The sample holds many counts of this clonotype. The chain links TRBV12-3 or TRBV12-4 to TRBJ2-7; 9 bases line up with TRBD2. V shed 5 bases and J 7 bases; nucleotides not matched to a gene: 9. There are 14 residues in the CDR3. The CDR3 loop is CASSQSGGTKEQYF. CDR3 coding DNA: TGTGCCAGCAGTCAGAGCGGGGGGACGAAAGAGCAGTACTTC.

The rearrangement links TRBV7-9 to TRBJ1-4, with 8 bases fitting TRBD1. The CDR3 extends over 15 amino acids. Germline V gene sequence: CDR1 SEHNR, CDR2 FQNEAQ (reference sequence). The V and J ends lost 4 bases and 4 bases, in that order; junction bases with no gene match: 5. The DNA for the CDR3 is TGTGCCAGCAGCTCGGGACAGGCGCTTAATGAAAAACTGTTTTTT. Its protein product is CASSSGQALNEKLFF.

This rearrangement joins TRBV9 to TRBJ2-1; the D is unclear. The CDR3 runs 12 residues. In germline, CDR1 is SGDLS, CDR2 YYNGEE. Trimming cost V 0 bases and J 11 bases, with 9 bases left between them. CDR3 in amino acids: CASSVEGSQQFF. Written as DNA, the CDR3 is TGTGCCAGCAGCGTAGAGGGTAGTCAGCAGTTCTTC.

This clonotype was counted many times. The chain recombines TRBV20-1 with TRBJ2-7; D is unresolved. The CDR3 totals 13 residues. V was shortened by 3 bases and J by 2 bases, with 11 bases between the two germline ends. Germline CDR1 reads DFQATT; CDR2 reads SNEGSKA (reference sequence). CDR3 bases: TGCAGTGCTAGGGTTTCGGGCACCTACGAGCAGTACTTC. Translated, it gives CSARVSGTYEQYF.